This entry describes one TCR beta chain. Its specificity is not known. PCR involved 60 Vbeta and 13 Jbeta primers. Profiling relied on immunoSEQ multiplex PCR, and the TCRdb table lists in-frame clones only, not all of them. There are about 180,000 clones in the sample; about 82% occur only once, and under 2% lies in the top ten. The sample originates from a study of cytomegalovirus exposure and HLA in healthy donors. Germline assignment: CDR1 LNHDA and CDR2 SQIVND (reference sequence). This CDR3 is built from 13 residues. The V gene lost 6 bases and the J gene lost 1 base, with 7 bases spanning the gap. Notes on the study in general: Among TCR beta chains, those listed as cytomegalovirus-associated numbered under 200. Researchers reported in a later analysis that a missense DCLRE1C variant was tied to TCR beta V- and J-gene trimming. Presence/absence analyses assumed roughly uniform sequencing depth across donors. In an earlier analysis, about 87% or about 30%: the productive usage of most TCR beta V segments.

The chain has TRBV19 and TRBJ2-1; D gene ambiguous. Material: PBMCs. This sequence originates from a young woman in good health and CMV-seronegative. CDR3 sequence: CASRDLSYNEQFF. In DNA, the CDR3 is TGTGCCAGTAGAGACTTGTCCTACAATGAGCAGTTCTTC.